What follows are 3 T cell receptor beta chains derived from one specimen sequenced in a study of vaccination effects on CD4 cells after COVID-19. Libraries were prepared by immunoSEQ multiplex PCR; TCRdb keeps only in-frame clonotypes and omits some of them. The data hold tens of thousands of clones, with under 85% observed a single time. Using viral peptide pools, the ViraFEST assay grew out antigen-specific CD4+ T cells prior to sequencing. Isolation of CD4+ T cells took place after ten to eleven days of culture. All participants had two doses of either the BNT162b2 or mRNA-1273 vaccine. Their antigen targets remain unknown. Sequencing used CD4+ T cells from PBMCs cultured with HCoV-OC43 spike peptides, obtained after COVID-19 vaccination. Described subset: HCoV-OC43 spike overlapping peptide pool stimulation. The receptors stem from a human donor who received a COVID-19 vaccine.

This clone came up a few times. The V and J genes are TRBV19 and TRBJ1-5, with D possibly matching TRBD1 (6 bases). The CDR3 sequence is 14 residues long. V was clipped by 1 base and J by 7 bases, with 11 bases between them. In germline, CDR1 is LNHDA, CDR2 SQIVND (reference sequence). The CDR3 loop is CASSIGGADQPQHF. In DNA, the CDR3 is TGTGCCAGTAGTATAGGGGGGGCAGACCAGCCCCAGCATTTT.

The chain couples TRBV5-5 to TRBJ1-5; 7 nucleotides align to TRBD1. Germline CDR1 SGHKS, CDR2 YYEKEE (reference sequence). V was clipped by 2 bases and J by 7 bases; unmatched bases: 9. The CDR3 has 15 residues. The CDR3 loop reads CASSFTTGFFQPQHF. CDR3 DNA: TGTGCCAGCAGCTTCACGACAGGGTTTTTCCAGCCCCAGCATTTT.

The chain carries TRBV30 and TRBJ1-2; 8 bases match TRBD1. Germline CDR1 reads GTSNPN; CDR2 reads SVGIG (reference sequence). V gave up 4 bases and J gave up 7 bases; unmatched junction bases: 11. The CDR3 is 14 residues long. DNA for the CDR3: TGTGCCTGGATTGACAGGGGACATAGATTTGGCTACACCTTC. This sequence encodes CAWIDRGHRFGYTF.